The entry below gives a single T cell receptor (beta chain) sequence along with its context. Because the CDR3's place on the DNA is in doubt, the DNA is left out and the CDR3 is given as listed by TCRdb. This entry comes from a study of cytomegalovirus exposure and HLA in healthy donors. The length of the CDR3 is 14 amino acids, counting both ends. The PCR had 60 Vbeta and 13 Jbeta primers. Clones were sequenced by immunoSEQ multiplex PCR, and TCRdb holds only the in-frame ones, with some missing. The data contain 70,000 to 95,000 clones, approximately 65% of them seen just once; the ten biggest clones take up around 5.5%.

The sequencing sample was made of PBMCs. V usage is TRBV7-5 and J usage is TRBJ1-2; the table's D call of TRBD1 was not tested on the DNA. TRBV7-5 is given as a pseudogene. The TCR comes from a woman aged 30 to 39 in good health and CMV-seropositive. CDR3 sequence reads: CARSSVGQGNGYTF.